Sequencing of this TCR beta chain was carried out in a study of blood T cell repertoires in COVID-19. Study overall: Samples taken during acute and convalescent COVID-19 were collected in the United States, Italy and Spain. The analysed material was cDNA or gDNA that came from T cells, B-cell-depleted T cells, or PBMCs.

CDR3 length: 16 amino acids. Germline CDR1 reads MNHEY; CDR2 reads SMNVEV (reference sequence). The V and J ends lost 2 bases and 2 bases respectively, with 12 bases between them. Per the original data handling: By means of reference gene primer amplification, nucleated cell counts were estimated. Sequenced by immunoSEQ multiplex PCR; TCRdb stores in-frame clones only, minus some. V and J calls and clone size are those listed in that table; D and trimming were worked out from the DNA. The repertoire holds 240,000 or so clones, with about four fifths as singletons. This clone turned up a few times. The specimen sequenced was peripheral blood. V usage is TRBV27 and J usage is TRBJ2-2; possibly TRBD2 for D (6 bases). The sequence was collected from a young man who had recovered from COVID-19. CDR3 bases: TGTGCCAGCAGTTTACGGCGCGGGGTAAACACCGGGGAGCTGTTTTTT. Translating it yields CASSLRRGVNTGELFF.